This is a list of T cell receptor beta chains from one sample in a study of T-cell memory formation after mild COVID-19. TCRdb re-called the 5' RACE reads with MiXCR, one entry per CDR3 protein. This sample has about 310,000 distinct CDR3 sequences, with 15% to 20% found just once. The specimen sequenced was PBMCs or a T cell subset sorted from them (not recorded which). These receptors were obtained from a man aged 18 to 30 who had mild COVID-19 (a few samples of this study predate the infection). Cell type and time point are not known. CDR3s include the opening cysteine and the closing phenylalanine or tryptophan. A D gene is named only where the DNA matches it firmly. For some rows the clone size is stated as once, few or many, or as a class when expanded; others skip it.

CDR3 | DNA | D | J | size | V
CASSSLISGRGVTYNEQFF | TGTGCCAGCAGCTCACTAATTTCAGGGAGAGGCGTAACCTACAATGAGCAGTTCTTC | . | TRBJ2-1 | few | TRBV7-9
CASAGRTQETQYF | TGTGCCAGCGCGGGGCGGACACAAGAGACCCAGTACTTC | . | TRBJ2-5 | . | TRBV6-2/TRBV6-3
CASSLAWGDFTDTQYF | TGTGCCAGCAGCTTAGCGTGGGGGGACTTCACAGATACGCAGTATTTT | . | TRBJ2-3 | . | TRBV7-8
CASSWGGPDTQYF | TGTGCCAGCAGTTGGGGGGGCCCAGATACGCAGTATTTT | . | TRBJ2-3 | . | TRBV6-6
CASSHRRGRMDEQFF | TGCGCCAGCAGCCACAGACGGGGGAGGATGGATGAGCAGTTCTTC | . | TRBJ2-1 | few | TRBV4-1
CASRHDRQGTDTQYF | TGTGCCAGCAGACACGACAGGCAGGGGACAGATACGCAGTATTTT | . | TRBJ2-3 | few | TRBV6-5
CASSQEAAGGNYEQYF | TGCGCCAGCAGCCAAGAGGCGGCAGGGGGCAACTACGAGCAGTACTTC | TRBD1 | TRBJ2-7 | . | TRBV4-1
CASSPGPGAYDEQFF | TGTGCCAGCAGCCCGGGGCCAGGGGCCTACGATGAGCAGTTCTTC | . | TRBJ2-1 | few | TRBV9
CASSLEEQFF | TGTGCCAGCAGTTTAGAGGAGCAGTTCTTC | . | TRBJ2-1 | . | TRBV12-3/TRBV12-4
CASSVGTGSETQYF | TGTGCCAGCAGCGTAGGGACAGGGTCCGAGACCCAGTACTTC | TRBD1 | TRBJ2-5 | . | TRBV9
CASSLTSGGTDTQYF | TGTGCCAGCAGCCTAACTAGCGGGGGCACAGATACGCAGTATTTT | TRBD2 | TRBJ2-3 | . | TRBV7-9
CASSTSGQSGYTF | TGTGCCAGTAGTACCTCAGGGCAGTCTGGCTACACCTTC | . | TRBJ1-2 | . | TRBV19
CASSLVQGGSGKLFF | TGTGCCAGCAGCTTAGTCCAGGGAGGGTCTGGAAAACTGTTTTTT | . | TRBJ1-4 | . | TRBV7-2
CASSLQLAGDSEFF | TGCGCCAGCAGCTTGCAACTAGCCGGGGATTCGGAGTTCTTC | . | TRBJ2-1 | once | TRBV5-1
CASSLGGEWGNIQYF | TGTGCCAGCAGCTTAGGGGGCGAATGGGGTAACATTCAGTACTTC | . | TRBJ2-4 | . | TRBV11-2
CASSFTGGRYGYTF | TGTGCCAGCAGTTTCACGGGGGGCCGGTATGGCTACACCTTC | . | TRBJ1-2 | . | TRBV12-3/TRBV12-4
CASSPDGQLNSPLHF | TGCGCCAGCAGCCCAGATGGGCAGCTCAATTCACCCCTCCACTTT | . | TRBJ1-6 | few | TRBV5-1
CASIQVAPRSEAFF | TGTGCCAGTATACAGGTAGCCCCAAGGAGTGAAGCTTTCTTT | . | TRBJ1-1 | . | TRBV19
CASSHQDRYTGELFF | TGCGCCAGCAGCCACCAGGACAGGTACACCGGGGAGCTGTTTTTT | TRBD1 | TRBJ2-2 | many | TRBV4-3
CASSLRGGDGYTF | TGCGCCAGCAGCTTGAGGGGAGGGGATGGCTACACCTTC | . | TRBJ1-2 | few | TRBV4-3
CATTGDTGELFF | TGTGCCACAACAGGGGACACCGGGGAGCTGTTTTTT | TRBD1 | TRBJ2-2 | . | TRBV19
CASSFSVQDGDQPQHF | TGTGCCAGCAGCTTCTCCGTTCAGGACGGCGATCAGCCCCAGCATTTT | . | TRBJ1-5 | few | TRBV12-3/TRBV12-4
CASVAQNGRQPQHF | TGTGCCAGCGTTGCCCAAAACGGACGCCAGCCCCAGCATTTT | . | TRBJ1-5 | . | TRBV28
CASSLAWGGDTQYF | TGCGCCAGCAGCTTGGCCTGGGGGGGCGATACGCAGTATTTT | . | TRBJ2-3 | many | TRBV5-1
CATSDPLREQFF | TGTGCCACCAGTGACCCTCTACGTGAGCAGTTCTTC | . | TRBJ2-1 | . | TRBV24-1
CASSMDRDYGYTF | TGTGCCAGCTCAATGGACAGGGACTATGGCTACACCTTC | TRBD1 | TRBJ1-2 | . | TRBV18
CASSSVSRGQPQHF | TGTGCCAGCAGCTCAGTTTCCAGGGGTCAGCCCCAGCATTTT | . | TRBJ1-5 | . | TRBV6-2/TRBV6-3
CASSHVMRGSNTGELFF | TGTGCCAGCAGCCACGTCATGCGCGGCTCGAACACCGGGGAGCTGTTTTTT | . | TRBJ2-2 | . | TRBV11-2
CASPGAGASGEQFF | TGTGCCAGCCCCGGGGCGGGGGCGTCTGGTGAGCAGTTCTTC | . | TRBJ2-1 | . | TRBV12-3/TRBV12-4
CASGADTQYF | TGTGCCAGCGGGGCAGATACGCAGTATTTT | . | TRBJ2-3 | . | TRBV5-4
CASRRRTGDADTQYF | TGCGCCAGCAGGCGCCGAACAGGGGATGCAGATACGCAGTATTTT | TRBD1 | TRBJ2-3 | many | TRBV5-1
CASSDLDLASEQYF | TGCGCCAGCAGCGATCTTGACCTAGCCAGCGAGCAGTACTTC | . | TRBJ2-7 | . | TRBV5-1
CASSLAGELFF | TGTGCCAGCAGTTTAGCCGGGGAGCTGTTTTTT | . | TRBJ2-2 | many | TRBV5-1
CAWSPNRGKPQHF | TGTGCCTGGAGTCCCAACAGGGGTAAGCCCCAGCATTTT | TRBD1 | TRBJ1-5 | few | TRBV30
CASSLWLAGDYNEQFF | TGTGCCAGCAGCTTATGGCTAGCGGGGGACTACAATGAGCAGTTCTTC | TRBD2 | TRBJ2-1 | . | TRBV7-2
CASKGGWGTEAFF | TGTGCCAGCAAAGGAGGTTGGGGCACTGAAGCTTTCTTT | . | TRBJ1-1 | . | TRBV12-3/TRBV12-4
CASSQVRDSNSGNTIYF | TGTGCCAGCAGCCAAGTTAGAGACAGCAACTCTGGAAACACCATATATTTT | . | TRBJ1-3 | . | TRBV4-2
CASSRGLQGRQPQHF | TGTGCCAGTAGTCGTGGGTTGCAGGGTCGTCAGCCCCAGCATTTT | . | TRBJ1-5 | few | TRBV19
CASSPGWVRDTGELFF | TGTGCCAGCAGCCCAGGGTGGGTCCGGGACACCGGGGAGCTGTTTTTT | . | TRBJ2-2 | . | TRBV11-2
CASSELHLTTDTQYF | TGTGCCAGCAGTGAGCTTCATCTTACCACAGATACGCAGTATTTT | . | TRBJ2-3 | . | TRBV6-1
CASRTQRGGQETQYF | TGTGCCAGCAGAACTCAGCGGGGGGGCCAAGAGACCCAGTACTTC | TRBD2 | TRBJ2-5 | few | TRBV28
CATSEERRVDTQYF | TGTGCCACCAGTGAGGAGCGTCGAGTTGATACGCAGTATTTT | . | TRBJ2-3 | . | TRBV24-1
CASSGQGAKYF | TGTGCCAGCAGCGGACAGGGGGCTAAGTACTTC | TRBD1 | TRBJ2-7 | . | TRBV7-2
CASSPGTGGAGANVLTF | TGCGCCAGCAGCCCTGGGACAGGGGGCGCTGGGGCCAACGTCCTGACTTTC | TRBD1 | TRBJ2-6 | few | TRBV5-1